The present TCR beta chain was sequenced within a study of CD8+ T cells in alopecia areata (dated by TCRdb to between 2018 and 2020). Concerning the study at large: Skin from C3H/HeJ donors with spontaneous alopecia (roughly 6-12 months old) was grafted onto female C3H/HeJ recipients that were roughly 7-10 weeks old. The study used high-throughput TCRbeta sequencing to examine T cell clonal expansion in alopecia areata, in both the C3H/HeJ mouse model and human patients. Scalp tissue and sorted CD4+ and CD8+ peripheral blood T cells from patchy and totalis/universalis alopecia areata patients and from healthy controls were covered by human TCRbeta sequencing. Scalp clonality was compared across normal scalp (n=4), patchy alopecia areata scalp (n=8), and alopecia totalis/universalis scalp (n=8). RNA was extracted with the PAXgene miRNA kit for fixed scalp, the miRNeasy kit for PBMCs, and the RNeasy kit for mouse skin. immunoSEQ multiplex PCR using 35 Vbeta forward primers and 13 Jbeta reverse primers was used to amplify TCRbeta CDR3 regions.

Cells from mouse cutaneous lymph nodes were pooled, stained for CD4, CD8alpha, NKG2D, NKG2ACE and other markers, and then sorted on a BD Influx. Comment on this clone: Its recognized antigen is unknown. Being a mouse receptor, it is described with mouse gene labels and germline sequences. The CDR3 goes on 4 residues after the read ends, and that part is filled in from the germline J gene.

The library was generated by the immunoSEQ multiplex PCR assay. To provide template for TCR sequencing, every sample had RNA extracted and reverse transcribed into cDNA. First-strand cDNA was synthesized with SuperScript III using a 2:1 mix of oligo-dT and random hexamers. Amplification bias was assessed with a synthetic immune receptor repertoire, and residual bias was removed computationally. Sequencing of the libraries was done on Illumina HiSeq with 60 bp reads that cover the CDR3, reading from J toward V. In the original analysis: Raw reads were preprocessed to remove errors, and CDR3 was defined according to IMGT conventions as the region from the conserved cysteine to phenylalanine. To get clonality, Shannon entropy was normalized by log2 of the number of productive unique TCRs and the result was subtracted from 1. CD4 or CD8 identity of scalp clones was inferred by cross-referencing scalp TCRbeta sequences with sorted blood CD4 and CD8 repertoires. TCRdb retrieved this table from immuneACCESS and kept in-frame rearrangements only. Not all clones are present; in checked studies, unresolved V genes account for under half, and no reason is known for the remainder. That table is the source of V, J and clone size, and D and trimming were worked out from the DNA. With approximately 280,000 clones recorded, this sample contains no clone counted only once. Less than 1.5% of the sample lies in the top ten.

V lost 2 bases and J lost 3 bases, and the count of bases not matched to a germline gene is 7. Reading the germline V gene gives CDR1 GKSSPN and CDR2 SITVG. Inclusive of the bounding cysteine and phenylalanine, the CDR3 is 16 residues long. The DNA shown is the part of the CDR3 that was read: 36 bases, in frame from base 1. Overall study results and their limits: Compared with normal scalp, lesional scalp had higher clonality and more expanded CD8+ clones, particularly in alopecia totalis/universalis, a pattern that suggests antigenic drive. Shared TCR sequences between patients were less evident than in mice, which may be partly attributable to HLA diversity in the patient population. Unlike mouse skin, where gammadelta T cells dominate, normal human skin contains resident alphabeta T cells that get sequenced too, which complicates analysis of the scalp TCR repertoire.

The sequencing sample was made of CD4+ T cells sorted from a lymph node. Rearrangement joined TRBV31 to TRBJ2-1; 10 central bases correspond to TRBD2. The origin of this receptor is a C3H/HeJ mouse with alopecia areata. Regarding MHC type, mice of this strain are H2-k. The CDR3 bases that were read are TGTGCCTGGAGTTCTCTCGACTGGGGGGTCTATGCT. This gives the protein CAWSSLDWGVYA. The entire CDR3 protein is CAWSSLDWGVYAEQFF.